A selection of T cell receptor beta chains follows, all from one sample in a study of blood T cells in healthy people across ages. MiXCR, run by TCRdb on the 5' RACE reads, gives a single entry per CDR3 protein. The sample includes about 570,000 distinct CDR3 sequences, 25% to 35% of them seen just once. This same sample was also part of a study on T cells of mothers and their children.

The sequencing input was blood. The origin of the receptors is a boy aged 2 to 10 in good health. CDR3s include the opening cysteine and the closing phenylalanine or tryptophan. Fields, in order: J gene, V gene, D gene, clone size, CDR3 length, CDR3 protein, CDR3 DNA. The D gene is left open where the match is weak. Where a row states a size, it is once, few, many or the class of an expanded clone; other rows omit it.

J: TRBJ2-2; V: TRBV11-3; D: .; size: .; length: 14; CDR3: CASSLAAGTGELFF; DNA: TGTGCCAGCAGCTTAGCGGCAGGGACCGGGGAGCTGTTTTTT
J: TRBJ2-3; V: TRBV5-1; D: TRBD2; size: many; length: 16; CDR3: CASSSGLALSTDTQYF; DNA: TGCGCCAGCAGCTCGGGACTAGCCCTTAGCACAGATACGCAGTATTTT
J: TRBJ2-5; V: TRBV11-2; D: TRBD2; size: few; length: 14; CDR3: CASARTSGRGTQYF; DNA: TGTGCCAGCGCCCGGACTAGCGGGAGGGGGACCCAGTACTTC
J: TRBJ2-7; V: TRBV12-5; D: .; size: .; length: 14; CDR3: CASGSQGSGYEQYF; DNA: TGTGCTAGTGGATCACAGGGATCGGGCTACGAGCAGTACTTC
J: TRBJ2-7; V: TRBV5-1; D: TRBD2; size: few; length: 16; CDR3: CASSPGGSTFPYEQYF; DNA: TGCGCCAGCAGCCCCGGGGGGTCGACCTTCCCCTACGAGCAGTACTTC
J: TRBJ2-3; V: TRBV21-1; D: .; size: few; length: 9; CDR3: CASSREGDF; DNA: TGTGCCAGCAGCAGAGAGGGGGATTTT
J: TRBJ2-7; V: TRBV15; D: TRBD1; size: .; length: 15; CDR3: CATSVLPGGTYEQYF; DNA: TGTGCCACCAGCGTCCTTCCAGGGGGAACCTACGAGCAGTACTTC
J: TRBJ2-2; V: TRBV5-1; D: .; size: many; length: 14; CDR3: CASSLAPNTGELFF; DNA: TGTGCCAGCAGCTTGGCCCCGAACACCGGGGAGCTGTTTTTT
J: TRBJ2-4; V: TRBV20-1; D: TRBD2; size: .; length: 13; CDR3: CSASGRAKNIQYF; DNA: TGCAGTGCTAGCGGGAGGGCCAAAAACATTCAGTACTTC
J: TRBJ2-1; V: TRBV21-1; D: .; size: .; length: 15; CDR3: CASSRDRGGYNEQFF; DNA: TGTGCCAGCAGCAGGGACAGGGGCGGGTACAATGAGCAGTTCTTC
J: TRBJ1-2; V: TRBV6-2/TRBV6-3; D: TRBD1; size: .; length: 13; CDR3: CASDRGGDYGYTF; DNA: TGTGCCAGCGACAGGGGCGGAGACTATGGCTACACCTTC
J: TRBJ2-5; V: TRBV6-2/TRBV6-3; D: .; size: few; length: 12; CDR3: CASKAVQETQYF; DNA: TGTGCCAGCAAGGCGGTTCAAGAGACCCAGTACTTC
J: TRBJ2-1; V: TRBV3-1; D: .; size: .; length: 15; CDR3: CASSQAGKAYNEQFF; DNA: TGTGCCAGCAGCCAAGCCGGGAAGGCCTACAATGAGCAGTTCTTC
J: TRBJ1-2; V: TRBV25-1; D: .; size: .; length: 14; CDR3: CASSDSRLGYGYTF; DNA: TGTGCCAGCAGTGACAGCAGGTTAGGGTATGGCTACACCTTC
J: TRBJ2-5; V: TRBV20-1; D: TRBD1; size: .; length: 11; CDR3: CSAQGQGTQYF; DNA: TGCAGTGCGCAGGGACAGGGGACCCAGTACTTC
J: TRBJ2-1; V: TRBV7-9; D: TRBD2; size: .; length: 16; CDR3: CASSFSGGTRNNEQFF; DNA: TGTGCCAGCAGCTTTAGCGGGGGGACCAGAAACAATGAGCAGTTCTTC
J: TRBJ2-5; V: TRBV4-3; D: .; size: .; length: 16; CDR3: CASSQDVAALIQEQYF; DNA: TGCGCCAGCAGCCAAGACGTGGCGGCCCTTATTCAGGAGCAGTACTTC
J: TRBJ2-3; V: TRBV6-1; D: TRBD2; size: .; length: 18; CDR3: CASSEGTSGRRYTDTQYF; DNA: TGTGCCAGCAGTGAGGGGACTAGCGGAAGGAGGTACACAGATACGCAGTATTTT
J: TRBJ2-7; V: TRBV5-1; D: TRBD2; size: many; length: 13; CDR3: CASSFGGGYEQYF; DNA: TGCGCCAGCAGCTTCGGGGGGGGCTACGAGCAGTACTTC
J: TRBJ2-1; V: TRBV19; D: TRBD2; size: .; length: 13; CDR3: CASRLAGHNEQFF; DNA: TGTGCCAGTAGACTAGCGGGGCACAATGAGCAGTTCTTC
J: TRBJ1-1; V: TRBV6-1; D: .; size: .; length: 11; CDR3: CASGRPVQAFF; DNA: TGTGCCAGCGGGCGGCCGGTTCAGGCTTTCTTT
J: TRBJ1-3; V: TRBV7-2; D: .; size: few; length: 16; CDR3: CASSLEQVLSGNTIYF; DNA: TGTGCCAGCAGCTTAGAACAGGTGCTCTCTGGAAACACCATATATTTT
J: TRBJ1-2; V: TRBV29-1; D: .; size: .; length: 10; CDR3: CSATGGGYTF; DNA: TGCAGCGCCACAGGAGGCGGCTACACCTTC
J: TRBJ2-2; V: TRBV29-1; D: .; size: .; length: 12; CDR3: CSAPGNTGELFF; DNA: TGCAGCGCTCCCGGGAACACCGGGGAGCTGTTTTTT
J: TRBJ2-1; V: TRBV29-1; D: TRBD2; size: .; length: 15; CDR3: CSVNDMSGSYNEQFF; DNA: TGCAGCGTTAATGATATGAGCGGGAGCTACAATGAGCAGTTCTTC
J: TRBJ2-1; V: TRBV3-1; D: TRBD2; size: .; length: 15; CDR3: CASSAGLAGNNEQFF; DNA: TGTGCCAGCAGCGCCGGACTAGCGGGTAACAATGAGCAGTTCTTC
J: TRBJ2-1; V: TRBV7-9; D: .; size: .; length: 14; CDR3: CASSSRDSSNEQFF; DNA: TGTGCCAGCAGCTCCCGGGACTCCAGCAATGAGCAGTTCTTC
J: TRBJ2-7; V: TRBV7-8; D: TRBD2; size: few; length: 15; CDR3: CASSLDAGGPYEQYF; DNA: TGTGCCAGCAGCTTAGACGCGGGAGGGCCCTACGAGCAGTACTTC
J: TRBJ2-4; V: TRBV10-3; D: .; size: .; length: 14; CDR3: CAISGGLAKNIQYF; DNA: TGTGCCATCAGTGGGGGGCTCGCCAAAAACATTCAGTACTTC
J: TRBJ1-2; V: TRBV3-1; D: .; size: .; length: 13; CDR3: CASSRAGTYGYTF; DNA: TGTGCCAGCAGCCGAGCCGGGACCTATGGCTACACCTTC
J: TRBJ1-6; V: TRBV20-1; D: .; size: .; length: 14; CDR3: CSVPPQGVDSPLHF; DNA: TGCAGTGTCCCACCACAGGGAGTGGATTCACCCCTCCACTTT
J: TRBJ2-4; V: TRBV6-2/TRBV6-3; D: TRBD2; size: .; length: 21; CDR3: CASRPRTSGRVTSEAKNIQYF; DNA: TGTGCCAGCAGGCCCCGGACTAGCGGGAGGGTCACATCGGAGGCCAAAAACATTCAGTACTTC
J: TRBJ1-4; V: TRBV6-5; D: TRBD1; size: few; length: 15; CDR3: CASSQTGAAWEKLFF; DNA: TGTGCCAGCAGTCAGACAGGGGCGGCTTGGGAAAAACTGTTTTTT
J: TRBJ2-1; V: TRBV6-4; D: .; size: few; length: 16; CDR3: CASSDGLPSSYNEQFF; DNA: TGTGCCAGCAGTGACGGACTCCCTAGCTCCTACAATGAGCAGTTCTTC
J: TRBJ2-5; V: TRBV19; D: .; size: few; length: 14; CDR3: CASSIEDDKETQYF; DNA: TGTGCCAGTAGTATAGAAGACGACAAGGAGACCCAGTACTTC
J: TRBJ2-2; V: TRBV7-3; D: TRBD1; size: many; length: 16; CDR3: CASSPRTGLSTGELFF; DNA: TGTGCCAGCAGCCCGAGGACAGGGCTGAGCACCGGGGAGCTGTTTTTT
J: TRBJ2-2; V: TRBV15; D: TRBD2; size: few; length: 14; CDR3: CATSPRRGTGELFF; DNA: TGTGCCACCAGCCCCCGGCGGGGGACCGGGGAGCTGTTTTTT
J: TRBJ2-3; V: TRBV4-1; D: TRBD2; size: few; length: 15; CDR3: CASSSQAGPTDTQYF; DNA: TGCGCCAGCAGCTCCCAAGCGGGACCCACAGATACGCAGTATTTT
J: TRBJ2-5; V: TRBV12-3/TRBV12-4; D: .; size: many; length: 11; CDR3: CASSKGETQYF; DNA: TGTGCCAGCAGTAAAGGCGAGACCCAGTACTTC
J: TRBJ2-5; V: TRBV5-1; D: .; size: few; length: 14; CDR3: CASSLAGFQETQYF; DNA: TGCGCCAGCAGCTTGGCCGGGTTCCAAGAGACCCAGTACTTC
J: TRBJ2-1; V: TRBV7-9; D: TRBD2; size: .; length: 15; CDR3: CASSLPSSGGNEQFF; DNA: TGTGCCAGCAGCTTACCCTCTAGCGGGGGCAATGAGCAGTTCTTC
J: TRBJ1-1; V: TRBV29-1; D: .; size: few; length: 13; CDR3: CSVGPVMNTEAFF; DNA: TGCAGCGTTGGTCCAGTCATGAACACTGAAGCTTTCTTT
J: TRBJ2-7; V: TRBV29-1; D: TRBD1; size: .; length: 14; CDR3: CSVYSGTGSYEQYF; DNA: TGCAGCGTTTACTCCGGGACAGGCTCCTACGAGCAGTACTTC
J: TRBJ2-2; V: TRBV10-3; D: TRBD1; size: few; length: 15; CDR3: CAISRQGANTGELFF; DNA: TGTGCCATCAGTCGACAGGGGGCGAACACCGGGGAGCTGTTTTTT
J: TRBJ2-3; V: TRBV9; D: TRBD1; size: .; length: 15; CDR3: CASSVRQGDTDTQYF; DNA: TGTGCCAGCAGCGTAAGACAGGGGGACACAGATACGCAGTATTTT
J: TRBJ2-7; V: TRBV12-3/TRBV12-4; D: .; size: many; length: 13; CDR3: CASSRGTEPEQYF; DNA: TGTGCCAGCAGTCGGGGTACGGAACCCGAGCAGTACTTC
J: TRBJ2-7; V: TRBV25-1; D: .; size: few; length: 12; CDR3: CASSREWFEQYF; DNA: TGTGCCAGCAGCCGGGAATGGTTCGAGCAGTACTTC
J: TRBJ2-7; V: TRBV5-1; D: .; size: .; length: 15; CDR3: CASSPTSGGPYEQYF; DNA: TGCGCCAGCAGCCCGACCTCCGGGGGGCCCTACGAGCAGTACTTC
J: TRBJ2-1; V: TRBV20-1; D: TRBD1; size: .; length: 13; CDR3: CSATTGGRNEQFF; DNA: TGCAGTGCAACCACAGGGGGGAGAAATGAGCAGTTCTTC
J: TRBJ2-5; V: TRBV4-2; D: .; size: .; length: 16; CDR3: CASSPTPGRYQETQYF; DNA: TGTGCCAGCAGCCCTACTCCGGGACGCTACCAAGAGACCCAGTACTTC
J: TRBJ2-7; V: TRBV6-6; D: .; size: few; length: 12; CDR3: CASGPFRLEQYF; DNA: TGTGCCAGCGGACCGTTTAGACTCGAGCAGTACTTC
J: TRBJ2-7; V: TRBV29-1; D: .; size: .; length: 11; CDR3: CSVEEKREQYF; DNA: TGCAGCGTTGAGGAGAAACGCGAGCAGTACTTC
J: TRBJ2-7; V: TRBV12-3/TRBV12-4; D: TRBD1; size: few; length: 13; CDR3: CASSRTGLYEQYF; DNA: TGTGCCAGTTCGAGGACAGGCCTCTACGAGCAGTACTTC
J: TRBJ2-1; V: TRBV7-9; D: TRBD2; size: few; length: 17; CDR3: CASSLTRRREYYNEQFF; DNA: TGTGCCAGCAGCTTAACGCGTCGGCGGGAGTACTACAATGAGCAGTTCTTC
J: TRBJ1-5; V: TRBV5-1; D: .; size: few; length: 15; CDR3: CASSPDSGGNQPQHF; DNA: TGCGCCAGCAGCCCGGACAGCGGAGGCAATCAGCCCCAGCATTTT